This entry lists 18 T cell receptor beta chains sequenced from one sample in a study of cytomegalovirus exposure and HLA in healthy donors. The PCR was carried out with 60 Vbeta primers and 13 Jbeta primers. The assay was immunoSEQ multiplex PCR, and TCRdb's table has in-frame clones only and misses some. The table lists around 140,000 clones, 75% to 85% of them singletons. Sequencing input: PBMCs. The receptors here all came from a man aged 50 to 59 in good health and CMV-seronegative.

The chain employs TRBV18 and TRBJ1-1, with D hard to call. Looked up from germline, CDR1 is KGHSH and CDR2 is LQKENI. The CDR3 spans 14 residues. With 6 bases removed from V and 5 bases from J, the gap between germline ends came to 16 bases. In DNA, the CDR3 is TGTGCCAGCTCCCCGGCGGTATCTGGTACTGAAGCTTTCTTT. Translation gives CASSPAVSGTEAFF.

About this clone: Different DNA sequences within this sample yield the same CDR3. V usage is TRBV29-1 and J usage is TRBJ1-5; 8 nucleotides align to TRBD1. J was trimmed by 4 bases and V by 3 bases; bases with no gene match: 2. The CDR3 loop spans 13 amino acids. The germline gives CDR1 SQVTM, CDR2 ANQGSEA. The CDR3 loop is CSVEGTGNQPQHF. In nucleotides, the CDR3 is TGCAGCGTTGAGGGGACAGGAAATCAGCCCCAGCATTTT. Full variable domain (remainder filled in from reference TRBV29-1 and TRBJ1-5): SAVISQKPSRDICQRGTSLTIQCQVDSQVTMMFWYRQQPGQSLTLIATANQGSEATYESGFVIDKFPISRPNLTFSTLTVSNMSPEDSSIYLCSVEGTGNQPQHFGDGTRLSIL.

This chain uses TRBV28 with TRBJ1-2, with 7 bases that match TRBD1. Germline CDR1 and CDR2: MDHEN and SYDVKM. V dropped 5 bases and J dropped 4; count of bases not matched to a gene: 10. There are 15 residues in the CDR3. DNA for the CDR3: TGTGCCAGCAGTCCCGGGACAGCCTTTACCTATGGCTACACCTTC. Residues: CASSPGTAFTYGYTF.

J is TRBJ2-1 and V is TRBV29-1; a possible D gene is TRBD1 (6 bases). Trimming took off 1 base at V and 4 bases at J, with 17 bases between the two ends. CDR1 is SQVTM, CDR2 ANQGSEA, per germline. The CDR3 consists of 16 residues. The CDR3 loop is CSVEGATGNGYNEQFF. CDR3 coding DNA: TGCAGCGTTGAAGGCGCCACAGGGAATGGGTACAATGAGCAGTTCTTC.

The chain combines TRBV30 with TRBJ2-5, with 9 bases identical to TRBD1. Germline V CDR1 and CDR2: GTSNPN, SVGIG (reference sequence). J was trimmed by 3 bases and V by 5 bases; bases with no gene match: 10. The CDR3 totals 15 residues. CDR3 protein: CAWGTTGGEEETQYF. DNA of the CDR3: TGTGCCTGGGGCACTACAGGGGGCGAGGAAGAGACCCAGTACTTC. The entire variable domain, with the rest obtained from reference TRBV30 and TRBJ2-5, is as follows: SQTIHQWPATLVQPVGSPLSLECTVEGTSNPNLYWYRQAAGRGLQLLFYSVGIGQISSEVPQNLSASRPQDRQFILSSKKLLLSDSGFYLCAWGTTGGEEETQYFGPGTRLLVL.

As to this clone: Other DNA sequences in the same sample also yield this CDR3. The chain combines TRBV5-1 with TRBJ1-6; 9 nucleotides align to TRBD1. Trimming took 3 bases from V and 5 from J; bases not matched to a gene: 6. The germline V gene encodes CDR1 SGHRS and CDR2 YFSETQ. This CDR3 has 16 residues. CDR3 sequence (DNA): TGCGCCAGCAGCTCCGGACAGGGGTGGAATAATTCACCCCTCCACTTT. Its protein is CASSSGQGWNNSPLHF.

This chain uses TRBV5-6 with TRBJ2-1, with D unclear. The CDR3 sequence is 13 residues long. The V gene lost 5 bases and the J gene lost 0 bases, with 6 bases spanning the gap. Per germline, CDR1 SGHDT and CDR2 YYEEEE. CDR3 residues: CASSSGSYNEQFF. As DNA, the CDR3 is TGTGCCAGCAGTTCGGGCTCCTACAATGAGCAGTTCTTC.

The rearrangement links TRBV28 to TRBJ2-5; the D gene is possibly TRBD1 (5 bases). The CDR3 covers 14 residues. CDR1 is MDHEN, CDR2 SYDVKM, per germline. Trimming left V 4 bases short and J 7 bases short, with 16 bases between. CDR3 region: CASSSPGRTWTQYF. In DNA form, the CDR3 reads TGTGCCAGCAGTTCTCCAGGGCGTACCTGGACCCAGTACTTC.

V is TRBV29-1 and J is TRBJ1-1; 9 nucleotides align to TRBD1. The germline V gene has CDR1 SQVTM and CDR2 ANQGSEA. The CDR3 has 15 residues. The J segment lost 4 bases and the V segment lost 3 bases, leaving 9 bases of the junction unmatched. The CDR3 region has the DNA TGCAGCGTTGATGATCGGGACAGGGCTTTCACTGAAGCTTTCTTT. This codes for CSVDDRDRAFTEAFF. The whole variable domain, remainder taken from reference TRBV29-1 and TRBJ1-1, is SAVISQKPSRDICQRGTSLTIQCQVDSQVTMMFWYRQQPGQSLTLIATANQGSEATYESGFVIDKFPISRPNLTFSTLTVSNMSPEDSSIYLCSVDDRDRAFTEAFFGQGTRLTVV.

This clone was seen only once. The rearrangement joins TRBV29-1 to TRBJ2-7; 7 bases are a match to TRBD2. This CDR3 contains 13 residues. V was pared by 8 bases and J by 6 bases, with 13 bases of the junction left unmatched. Looked up from germline, CDR1 is SQVTM and CDR2 is ANQGSEA. The CDR3 spells CSIQEAGRGEQYF. DNA for the CDR3: TGCAGCATCCAAGAGGCAGGGAGGGGCGAGCAGTACTTC.

The chain has TRBV30 and TRBJ1-2; 8 bases are shared with TRBD1. V lost 3 bases, J lost 6 bases, and 12 bases stayed unmatched. The germline gives CDR1 GTSNPN, CDR2 SVGIG (reference sequence). The CDR3 runs to 15 residues. DNA for the CDR3: TGTGCCTGGAGGGTTTTTCTTCAGGGGGCCGATGGCTACACCTTC. Protein sequence: CAWRVFLQGADGYTF. The full variable domain, rest sourced from reference TRBV30 and TRBJ1-2, is SQTIHQWPATLVQPVGSPLSLECTVEGTSNPNLYWYRQAAGRGLQLLFYSVGIGQISSEVPQNLSASRPQDRQFILSSKKLLLSDSGFYLCAWRVFLQGADGYTFGSGTRLTVV.

V gene TRBV27 combines with J gene TRBJ1-1; TRBD1 matches at 7 bases. The ends lost 1 base at V and 9 bases at J; junction bases unmatched: 5. CDR1 and CDR2 from the germline V gene are MNHEY and SMNVEV (reference sequence). The CDR3 covers 13 residues. The CDR3 DNA is TGTGCCAGCAGTTTATTGAGGACAGGAAAAGCTTTCTTT. Translated, it gives CASSLLRTGKAFF.

The rearrangement joins TRBV5-5 to TRBJ2-6, with 9 bases lining up with TRBD1. Losses at the gene ends were 0 bases for V and 3 bases for J; bases not matched to a gene: 4. Germline V gene sequence: CDR1 SGHKS, CDR2 YYEKEE (reference sequence). The CDR3 spans 17 residues. The CDR3 protein is CASSLGDRVFGANVLTF. Written as DNA, the CDR3 is TGTGCCAGCAGCTTGGGGGACAGGGTCTTTGGGGCCAACGTCCTGACTTTC.

This chain connects TRBV4-2 to TRBJ2-1, with 7 bases lining up with TRBD2. Germline V gene data show CDR1 as LGHNA and CDR2 as YNFKEQ. This CDR3 is built from 16 residues. Germline trimming cut 1 base from V and 3 bases from J; bases unmatched to any gene: 6. CDR3 in amino acids: CASSQGPGGGYNEQFF. The CDR3 DNA is TGTGCCAGCAGCCAAGGACCCGGCGGGGGCTACAATGAGCAGTTCTTC.

The chain is built from TRBV14 and TRBJ1-1; a possible D gene is TRBD1 (6 bases). The CDR3 has 16 residues. Germline CDR1 and CDR2: SGHDN and FVKESK. Trimming took off 2 bases at V and 1 base at J, with 14 bases between the two ends. This chain's CDR3 is CASSQLQGRGNTEAFF. The DNA for the CDR3 is TGTGCCAGCAGCCAACTGCAGGGGAGGGGGAACACTGAAGCTTTCTTT.

Details on this clone: Distinct nucleotide sequences in the sample also encode this CDR3. The genes are TRBV29-1 and TRBJ1-1; TRBD1 aligns across 7 bases. Unmatched junction bases numbered 3, after V lost 4 bases and J lost 4 bases. The CDR3 extends over 12 amino acids. The germline CDR1 and CDR2 sequences are SQVTM and ANQGSEA. This chain's CDR3 is CSVGQGGTEAFF. CDR3 coding DNA: TGCAGCGTTGGGCAGGGGGGCACTGAAGCTTTCTTT.

The rearrangement links TRBV7-9 to TRBJ1-1; 9 nucleotides agree with TRBD1. V shed 10 bases, J shed 6 bases, and the junction held 6 bases outside the gene matches. Germline loops: CDR1 SEHNR, CDR2 FQNEAQ (reference sequence). The CDR3 contains 12 residues. DNA for the CDR3: TGTGCCACAGACAGGGGGGAAGCTGAAGCTTTCTTT. Protein sequence: CATDRGEAEAFF.

This sequence joins TRBV28 and TRBJ1-2; unclear D gene. This CDR3 is built from 12 residues. V dropped 5 bases and J dropped 3 bases, with 7 bases sitting between them. Looked up from germline, CDR1 is MDHEN and CDR2 is SYDVKM. Here the CDR3 reads CASSLNHYGYTF. In nucleotides, the CDR3 is TGTGCCAGCAGTCTAAACCACTATGGCTACACCTTC.